The rows below give T cell receptor beta chains drawn from one sample of a study of cytomegalovirus exposure and HLA in healthy donors. Profiling relied on immunoSEQ multiplex PCR, and the TCRdb table lists in-frame clones only, not all of them. The sample has under 150,000 clones, roughly 65% seen once; the top ten hold over 8%. The material sequenced was PBMCs. Source of these receptors: a man aged 35 to 55 in good health and CMV-seropositive. Both conserved end residues are part of each CDR3. A D gene is named only where the DNA matches it firmly. Clone size is shown for a subset of rows, as once, few, many or a class of expanded clone.

d_gene,v_gene,j_gene,abundance,CDR3aa,CDR3nt
TRBD2,TRBV4-2,TRBJ2-1,-,CASSQDGTSAYNEQFF,TGTGCCAGCAGCCAAGACGGGACTAGCGCCTACAATGAGCAGTTCTTC
-,TRBV5-1,TRBJ1-3,few,CASSSLGSGGTGNTIYF,TGCGCCAGCAGCAGCTTGGGGTCGGGGGGCACTGGAAACACCATATATTTT
-,TRBV5-4,TRBJ1-2,-,CASSLGSGYGYTF,TGTGCCAGCAGCTTGGGCTCGGGTTATGGCTACACCTTC
TRBD1,TRBV30,TRBJ2-7,-,CAWSSGTGRYEQYF,TGTGCCTGGAGTTCCGGGACAGGACGCTACGAGCAGTACTTC
-,TRBV27,TRBJ1-5,-,CASGQLSNQPQHF,TGTGCCAGCGGACAGCTTAGCAATCAGCCCCAGCATTTT
TRBD1,TRBV9,TRBJ2-7,-,CASSGRQGPGASYEQYF,TGTGCCAGCAGCGGTAGACAGGGGCCTGGGGCGTCCTACGAGCAGTACTTC
TRBD1,TRBV7-3,TRBJ1-2,-,CASSIDHRGYNYGYTF,TGTGCCAGCAGCATCGACCACAGGGGATACAACTATGGCTACACCTTC
-,TRBV5-1,TRBJ1-5,-,CASSLDGFDQPQHF,TGCGCCAGCAGCTTGGACGGGTTCGATCAGCCCCAGCATTTT
TRBD2,TRBV11-2,TRBJ2-5,-,CASSYTGGRAETQYF,TGTGCCAGCAGCTATACAGGCGGGAGGGCGGAGACCCAGTACTTC
-,TRBV19,TRBJ1-3,-,CASSIAAYRENTIYF,TGTGCCAGTAGTATCGCAGCTTACAGGGAAAACACCATATATTTT
-,TRBV5-5,TRBJ1-6,-,CASSSGTGNSPLHF,TGTGCCAGCAGCTCAGGGACTGGTAATTCACCCCTCCACTTT
-,TRBV6-6,TRBJ2-5,-,CASRPTSLIAETQYF,TGTGCCAGCAGGCCCACAAGTCTGATAGCCGAGACCCAGTACTTC
-,TRBV7-6,TRBJ2-7,-,CASSLAGDRGNYEQYF,TGTGCCAGCAGCTTAGCCGGCGACCGGGGAAACTACGAGCAGTACTTC
TRBD2,TRBV4-1,TRBJ2-3,-,CASSHRSGGPSTDTQYF,TGCGCCAGCAGCCATCGATCGGGGGGGCCTAGCACAGATACGCAGTATTTT
TRBD2,TRBV6-5,TRBJ2-7,-,CASSYIGGGVYEQYF,TGTGCCAGCAGTTACATTGGCGGGGGGGTATACGAGCAGTACTTC
TRBD2,TRBV5-1,TRBJ2-3,-,CASSLGNSGGGTQYF,TGCGCCAGCAGCTTGGGCAATAGCGGGGGTGGTACGCAGTATTTT
-,TRBV21-1,TRBJ2-5,-,CASSTTQAQETQYF,TGTGCCAGCAGCACGACCCAGGCTCAAGAGACCCAGTACTTC
TRBD1,TRBV5-1,TRBJ1-1,-,CASSMTGFTEAFF,TGCGCCAGCAGCATGACAGGGTTCACTGAAGCTTTCTTT
-,TRBV30,TRBJ2-1,few,CAWSRANNEQFF,TGTGCCTGGAGTCGAGCCAACAATGAGCAGTTCTTC
TRBD2,TRBV5-1,TRBJ2-1,-,CASSPGPSGTNEQFF,TGCGCCAGCAGCCCCGGACCTAGCGGGACCAATGAGCAGTTCTTC
-,TRBV9,TRBJ1-1,-,CASSVLGAGNTEAFF,TGTGCCAGCAGCGTATTAGGGGCAGGGAACACTGAAGCTTTCTTT
TRBD1,TRBV10-3,TRBJ1-1,few,CATYPGQGADAFF,TGTGCCACCTACCCGGGACAGGGGGCTGATGCTTTCTTT
-,TRBV29-1,TRBJ2-7,-,CSVEGQGYEQYF,TGCAGCGTTGAAGGCCAGGGGTACGAGCAGTACTTC
TRBD2,TRBV11-1,TRBJ2-1,-,CASSPRGYDEQFF,TGTGCCAGCAGCCCGCGGGGGTACGATGAGCAGTTCTTC
TRBD2,TRBV28,TRBJ2-7,-,CASSLTGGLYEQYF,TGTGCCAGCAGTTTGACGGGAGGTTTGTACGAGCAGTACTTC
-,TRBV7-9,TRBJ1-2,-,CASSFGSLGRAFNYGYTF,TGTGCCAGCAGCTTCGGCAGCCTAGGGAGGGCGTTTAACTATGGCTACACCTTC
-,TRBV12-2,TRBJ1-5,few,CASPQQRLGVSLNKSNQPQHF,TGTGCAAGCCCGCAGCAACGGTTGGGAGTTAGTTTAAATAAGAGCAATCAGCCCCAGCATTTT
-,TRBV6-1,TRBJ2-7,-,CASSELRYEQYF,TGTGCCAGCAGTGAACTACGGTACGAGCAGTACTTC
TRBD1,TRBV6-1,TRBJ1-4,few,CASSPRTGVGEKLFF,TGTGCCAGCAGTCCCCGGACAGGGGTGGGTGAAAAACTGTTTTTT
-,TRBV20-1,TRBJ2-7,-,CSGGLREQYF,TGCAGCGGAGGCCTTCGGGAGCAGTACTTC
TRBD1,TRBV5-1,TRBJ1-1,-,CASIHGTGNTEAFF,TGCGCCAGCATACACGGGACAGGGAACACTGAAGCTTTCTTT
TRBD1,TRBV7-8,TRBJ1-2,-,CASSLVLTGPDLKGGYTF,TGTGCCAGCAGCTTAGTTTTGACAGGGCCCGATCTCAAAGGGGGCTACACCTTC
-,TRBV7-8,TRBJ2-1,-,CASSWGPGEQFF,TGTGCCAGCAGCTGGGGGCCCGGGGAGCAGTTCTTC
-,TRBV19,TRBJ2-3,-,CASSMGARAVTQYF,TGTGCCAGTAGTATGGGGGCCCGAGCGGTTACGCAGTATTTT
-,TRBV7-2,TRBJ1-5,once,CASSLETQPQHF,TGTGCCAGCAGCTTAGAGACTCAACCCCAGCATTTT
-,TRBV4-3,TRBJ2-1,-,CASSHLGVSSSYNEQFF,TGCGCCAGCAGCCATTTAGGGGTCTCCAGCTCCTACAATGAGCAGTTCTTC
-,TRBV19,TRBJ2-7,-,CASRPRQEPYEQYF,TGTGCCAGTAGGCCACGACAGGAACCCTACGAGCAGTACTTC
TRBD1,TRBV19,TRBJ2-7,-,CASRFSTGGGYEQYF,TGTGCCAGTAGATTCTCGACAGGGGGAGGCTACGAGCAGTACTTC
-,TRBV5-8,TRBJ2-2,-,CASSFRVPLNTGELFF,TGTGCCAGCAGCTTCAGGGTCCCATTGAACACCGGGGAGCTGTTTTTT
-,TRBV5-4,TRBJ2-3,-,CASSFSTGEGTDTQYF,TGTGCCAGCAGCTTCAGCACCGGGGAGGGCACAGATACGCAGTATTTT
-,TRBV2,TRBJ1-1,few,CASTGSVREAFF,TGTGCCAGCACAGGGTCTGTCCGCGAAGCTTTCTTT
-,TRBV9,TRBJ2-5,-,CASSVDRETQYF,TGTGCCAGCAGCGTAGATCGGGAGACCCAGTACTTC
-,TRBV11-2,TRBJ1-1,-,CASSFGAGQKAFF,TGTGCCAGCAGCTTCGGAGCCGGTCAGAAAGCTTTCTTT
TRBD2,TRBV5-1,TRBJ2-7,few,CASSSSGSSYEQYF,TGCGCCAGCAGCTCTAGCGGCTCAAGCTACGAGCAGTACTTC
-,TRBV11-3,TRBJ2-1,-,CASSLETSMNEQFF,TGTGCCAGCAGCTTAGAAACTAGCATGAATGAGCAGTTCTTC
-,TRBV4-1,TRBJ1-1,-,CASSLLQGRQAFF,TGCGCCAGCAGCCTGCTTCAGGGAAGGCAAGCTTTCTTT
TRBD2,TRBV28,TRBJ2-1,few,CASRASGRAWEQFF,TGTGCCAGCCGAGCTAGCGGGAGGGCCTGGGAGCAGTTCTTC
-,TRBV7-2,TRBJ2-7,-,CASSLFISYEQYF,TGTGCCAGCAGCTTATTTATCTCCTACGAGCAGTACTTC
TRBD2,TRBV5-4,TRBJ2-2,-,CASSFGLAGGYGELFF,TGTGCCAGCAGCTTCGGACTAGCGGGGGGGTACGGGGAGCTGTTTTTT
TRBD1,TRBV29-1,TRBJ2-3,-,CSAGQGAGDTQYF,TGCAGCGCCGGACAGGGGGCCGGAGATACGCAGTATTTT
-,TRBV4-2,TRBJ1-5,-,CASSQITGTNQPQHF,TGTGCCAGCAGCCAAATCACCGGGACTAATCAGCCCCAGCATTTT
TRBD2,TRBV9,TRBJ2-6,-,CASRKAGVLQAGANVLTF,TGTGCCAGCAGGAAAGCGGGAGTCCTACAGGCTGGGGCCAACGTCCTGACTTTC
-,TRBV5-3,TRBJ1-6,-,CARSLCRGSSPLHF,TGTGCCAGAAGCTTGTGCAGGGGTAGTTCACCCCTCCACTTT
TRBD2,TRBV28,TRBJ2-3,once,CASSSETSGSDTQYF,TGTGCCAGCAGTTCGGAGACTAGCGGCTCAGATACGCAGTATTTT
TRBD2,TRBV19,TRBJ2-7,-,CASTPGGSSYEQYF,TGTGCCAGTACCCCGGGCGGGAGCTCCTACGAGCAGTACTTC
TRBD1,TRBV13,TRBJ1-2,-,CASSSGQGGGYTF,TGTGCCAGCAGCTCCGGACAGGGCGGTGGCTACACCTTC
TRBD2,TRBV7-6,TRBJ2-7,few,CASSLGGAGGAYEQYF,TGTGCCAGCAGCTTAGGAGGGGCGGGGGGGGCCTACGAGCAGTACTTC
TRBD2,TRBV29-1,TRBJ2-5,-,CSVEGWLAGGRAQYF,TGCAGCGTTGAAGGCTGGCTAGCGGGGGGGCGGGCCCAGTACTTC
-,TRBV7-2,TRBJ1-4,few,CASSLQAGDEKLFF,TGTGCCAGCAGCCTGCAGGCGGGGGATGAAAAACTGTTTTTT